This T cell receptor (beta chain) was recovered during a study of patients and donors after allogeneic stem cell transplantation. In TCRdb, the RT-PCR reads were re-called with MiXCR into one record per CDR3 protein. Seen here are about 960,000 distinct CDR3 sequences, roughly 17% observed once, and the top ten hold around 6%. CDR3 length: 16 amino acids. The germline V gene encodes CDR1 KGHSH and CDR2 LQKENI. This clonotype was found a few times. Germline and junction disagree at one end, which may indicate a read error. This receptor was obtained from a human donor who was either an allogeneic HSCT recipient or a stem cell or donor lymphocyte infusion donor (not recorded which). It is not recorded whose cells these are; they may come from a transplant donor. This chain connects TRBV18 to TRBJ2-2, with 10 bases fitting TRBD1. The specimen was blood, either unsorted or a sorted T cell fraction (not recorded which). CDR3: CASSPRQGADTGELFF. The CDR3 DNA is TGTGCCAGCTCGCCACGACAGGGGGCGGACACCGGGGAGCTGTTTTTT.